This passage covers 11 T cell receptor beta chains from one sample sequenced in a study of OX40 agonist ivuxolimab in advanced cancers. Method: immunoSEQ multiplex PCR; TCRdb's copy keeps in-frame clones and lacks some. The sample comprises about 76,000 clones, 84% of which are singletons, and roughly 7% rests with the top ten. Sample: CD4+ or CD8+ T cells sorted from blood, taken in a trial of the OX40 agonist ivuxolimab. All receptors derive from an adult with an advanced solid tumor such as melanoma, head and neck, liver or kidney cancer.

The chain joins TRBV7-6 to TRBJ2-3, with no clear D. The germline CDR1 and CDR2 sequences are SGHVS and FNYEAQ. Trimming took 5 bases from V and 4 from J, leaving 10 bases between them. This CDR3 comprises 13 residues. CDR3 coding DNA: TGTGCCAGCAGCCTAAGGGCCCCAGATACGCAGTATTTT. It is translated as CASSLRAPDTQYF.

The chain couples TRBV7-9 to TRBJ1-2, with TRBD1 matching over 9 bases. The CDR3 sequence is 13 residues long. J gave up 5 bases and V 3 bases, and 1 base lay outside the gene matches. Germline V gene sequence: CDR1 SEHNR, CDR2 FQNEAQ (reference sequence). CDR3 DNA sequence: TGTGCCAGCAGCTTGGGACAGGGTTATGGCTACACCTTC. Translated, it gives CASSLGQGYGYTF.

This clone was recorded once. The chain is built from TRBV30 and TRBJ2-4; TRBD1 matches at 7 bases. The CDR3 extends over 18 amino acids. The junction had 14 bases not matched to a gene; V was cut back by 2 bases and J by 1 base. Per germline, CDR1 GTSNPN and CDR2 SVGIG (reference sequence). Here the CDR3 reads CAWSTRQGVYGAKNIQYF. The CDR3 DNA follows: TGTGCCTGGAGTACCCGACAGGGAGTGTATGGCGCCAAAAACATTCAGTACTTC.

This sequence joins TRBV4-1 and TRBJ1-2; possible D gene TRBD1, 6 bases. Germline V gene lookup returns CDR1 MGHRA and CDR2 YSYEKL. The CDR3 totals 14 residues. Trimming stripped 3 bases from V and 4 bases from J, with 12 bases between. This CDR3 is CASSQGTGPYGYTF. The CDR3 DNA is TGCGCCAGCAGCCAGGGAACAGGGCCCTATGGCTACACCTTC.

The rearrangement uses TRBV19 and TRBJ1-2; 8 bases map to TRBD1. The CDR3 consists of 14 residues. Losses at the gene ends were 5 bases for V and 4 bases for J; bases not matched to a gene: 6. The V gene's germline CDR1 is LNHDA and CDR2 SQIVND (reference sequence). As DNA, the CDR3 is TGTGCCAGTAGTCACGGACAGGGTGCCTATGGCTACACCTTC. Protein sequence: CASSHGQGAYGYTF.

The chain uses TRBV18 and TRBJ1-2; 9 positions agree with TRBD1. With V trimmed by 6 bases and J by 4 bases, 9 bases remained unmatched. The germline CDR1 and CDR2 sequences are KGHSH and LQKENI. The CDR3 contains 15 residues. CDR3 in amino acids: CASSPGTGSPYGYTF. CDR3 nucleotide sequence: TGTGCCAGCTCCCCCGGGACAGGGAGTCCCTATGGCTACACCTTC. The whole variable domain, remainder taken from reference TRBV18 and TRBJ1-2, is NAGVMQNPRHLVRRRGQEARLRCSPMKGHSHVYWYRQLPEEGLKFMVYLQKENIIDESGMPKERFSAEFPKEGPSILRIQQVVRGDSAAYFCASSPGTGSPYGYTFGSGTRLTVV.

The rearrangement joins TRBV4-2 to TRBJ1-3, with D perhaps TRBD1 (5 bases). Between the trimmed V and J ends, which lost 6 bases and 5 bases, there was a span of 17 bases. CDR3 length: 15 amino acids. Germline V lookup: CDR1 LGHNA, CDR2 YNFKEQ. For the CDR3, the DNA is TGTGCCAGCAGTCTTGAACTTGGGGCCAGAAACACCATATATTTT. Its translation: CASSLELGARNTIYF.

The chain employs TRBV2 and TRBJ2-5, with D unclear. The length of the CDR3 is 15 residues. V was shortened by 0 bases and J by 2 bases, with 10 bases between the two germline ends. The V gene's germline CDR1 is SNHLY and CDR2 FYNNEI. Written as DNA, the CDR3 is TGTGCCAGCAGTGAAGCGCGGCCAATACAAGAGACCCAGTACTTC. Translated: CASSEARPIQETQYF.

Written as DNA, the CDR3 is TGTGCCAGTAGTCCCCGACCCTCAGGGACAGGGGGTACCCGCAACTATGGCTACACCTTC. Its translation is CASSPRPSGTGGTRNYGYTF. V and J are TRBV19 and TRBJ1-2, with TRBD1 identical over 11 bases. Germline CDR1 and CDR2: LNHDA and SQIVND (reference sequence). The CDR3 length is 20 residues. J gave up 2 bases and V 5 bases, and 19 bases lay outside the gene matches.

The CDR3 region is CSARPGSEAFF. The CDR3 bases are TGCAGTGCTAGACCGGGCTCTGAAGCTTTCTTT. The genes are TRBV20-1 and TRBJ1-1; D uncertain. CDR1 DFQATT and CDR2 SNEGSKA come from the germline V gene (reference sequence). Trimming shortened V by 2 bases and J by 6 bases, and 7 bases separated the two germline ends. The CDR3 runs to 11 residues.

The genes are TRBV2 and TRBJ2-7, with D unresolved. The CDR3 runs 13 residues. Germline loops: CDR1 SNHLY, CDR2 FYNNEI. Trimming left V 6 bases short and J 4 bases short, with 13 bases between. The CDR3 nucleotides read TGTGCCAGCAGAGACGGGCTCTGGTACGAGCAGTACTTC. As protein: CASRDGLWYEQYF.